A single sample is the source of the 27 T cell receptor beta chains below, sequenced in a study of vaccination and CD4 T cells after COVID-19. Antigens of these TCRs are unknown. The study sequenced cultured CD4+ T cell DNA using the Oncomine TCR Beta short-read assay. TCRdb reprocessed the PCR reads via MiXCR and lists one record per CDR3 protein. The repertoire holds some 3,500 distinct CDR3 sequences, with over 35% as singletons. Treatment in this sample: roughly 11-day PBMC culture with coronavirus spike peptide pools or control peptides (ViraFEST assay). Source material: CD4+ T cells from blood, cultured in vitro. The receptor set was obtained from a human donor who had recovered from COVID-19.

This clonotype came up a few times. The chain links TRBV7-3 to TRBJ1-2; D gene uncertain. The length of the CDR3 is 11 residues. The germline V gene encodes CDR1 SGHTA and CDR2 FQGTGA. V was trimmed by 2 bases and J by 13 bases, leaving 11 bases between them. The CDR3 region is CASSLGGPPTF. The CDR3 nucleotides read TGTGCCAGCAGCTTAGGAGGACCACCCACCTTC.

The rearrangement joins TRBV7-9 to TRBJ1-2, with no clear D. This CDR3 comprises 15 residues. Trimming took 2 bases from V and 5 from J, leaving 15 bases between them. Germline-derived CDR1 and CDR2 are SEHNR and FQNEAQ (reference sequence). The CDR3 DNA sequence: TGTGCCAGCAGCTTATCGAATAGTGGACCTTATGGCTACACCTTC. Translating it yields CASSLSNSGPYGYTF.

The chain combines TRBV30 with TRBJ1-5, with a weak D call TRBD1 (5 bases). The V and J ends lost 1 base and 4 bases respectively, with 8 bases between them. The length of the CDR3 is 13 residues. Germline CDR1 and CDR2: GTSNPN and SVGIG (reference sequence). DNA of the CDR3: TGTGCCTGGAGTGGGGGCCCAAATCAGCCCCAGCATTTT. It is translated as CAWSGGPNQPQHF.

This clonotype is medium-sized. The genes are TRBV20-1 and TRBJ1-5, with D possibly matching TRBD1 (5 bases). The CDR3 extends over 15 amino acids. The V gene lost 6 bases and the J gene lost 0 bases, with 15 bases spanning the gap. Germline V gene data show CDR1 as DFQATT and CDR2 as SNEGSKA (reference sequence). The CDR3 loop is CSARKSGFSNQPQHF. As DNA, the CDR3 is TGCAGTGCCAGGAAGTCAGGGTTTAGCAATCAGCCCCAGCATTTT.

A remark on this clonotype: This could be a read error, since a much larger clone is one nucleotide away. This chain links TRBV30 with TRBJ1-2, with D unresolved. Germline V CDR1 and CDR2: GTSNPN, SVGIG (reference sequence). Trimming removed 3 bases at V and 8 bases at J, with 16 bases between. The CDR3 is 13 amino acids. The CDR3 DNA reads TGTGCCTGGAGCTCCGAGGCAACACAGGGCTACACCTTC. Its translation is CAWSSEATQGYTF.

This clonotype came up a few times. The rearrangement uses TRBV11-1 and TRBJ1-2, with D unclear. This CDR3 has 14 residues. From germline, CDR1 is SGHAT and CDR2 FQDESV (reference sequence). V dropped 3 bases and J dropped 4 bases, with 12 bases sitting between them. CDR3 sequence reads: CASSLEERGYGYTF. In nucleotides, the CDR3 is TGTGCCAGCAGCTTGGAGGAGCGGGGCTATGGCTACACCTTC.

The chain joins TRBV20-1 to TRBJ1-4; D is perhaps TRBD1 (5 bases). The CDR3 runs to 13 residues. The V end was cut by 5 bases, the J end by 8 bases, with 15 bases between. In germline, CDR1 is DFQATT, CDR2 SNEGSKA (reference sequence). The CDR3 here is CSARDGPGEKLFF. Here the CDR3 DNA reads TGCAGTGCTCGGGACGGGCCCGGGGAAAAACTGTTTTTT.

This clonotype is medium-sized. The V call is TRBV11-3, the J call TRBJ1-6, with a weak D call TRBD1 (5 bases). Per germline, CDR1 SGHNT and CDR2 YENEEA. V was pared by 5 bases and J by 8 bases, with 10 bases between. There are 13 residues in the CDR3. As DNA, the CDR3 is TGTGCCAGCAGCGCGGAAGGGGATTCACCCCTCCACTTT. Amino acids: CASSAEGDSPLHF.

This clonotype counts as medium-sized. J is TRBJ1-5 and V is TRBV6-5; 9 bases are shared with TRBD1. J was trimmed by 1 base and V by 0 bases; bases with no gene match: 7. The CDR3 covers 18 residues. Germline V CDR1 and CDR2: MNHEY, SVGAGI. CDR3 protein: CASSYSRDRVLSNQPQHF. CDR3 DNA sequence: TGTGCCAGCAGTTACTCCCGGGACAGGGTTTTGAGCAATCAGCCCCAGCATTTT.

The rearrangement joins TRBV3-1 to TRBJ2-7; D possibly corresponds to TRBD1 (6 bases). The V end was cut by 5 bases, the J end by 1 base, with 12 bases between. Germline CDR1 LGHDT, CDR2 YNNKEL (reference sequence). There are 14 residues in the CDR3. This CDR3 is CASSGGGGSYEQYF. The DNA of the CDR3 is TGTGCCAGCAGCGGTGGGGGCGGGTCCTACGAGCAGTACTTC.

The chain recombines TRBV12-5 with TRBJ1-1, with a tentative D call TRBD1 (5 bases). The germline V gene has CDR1 LGHNT and CDR2 FRNRAP. Deletions cut 4 bases from V and 4 bases from J, with 13 bases between. The CDR3 length is 14 residues. Here the CDR3 reads CASGWGDRLTEAFF. CDR3 coding DNA: TGTGCTAGTGGTTGGGGGGACCGGCTCACTGAAGCTTTCTTT.

The genes are TRBV24-1 and TRBJ2-1, with 11 bases matching TRBD2. Trimming removed 4 bases from V and 5 bases from J; junction bases left unmatched: 6. CDR1 is KGHDR, CDR2 SFDVKD, per germline. This CDR3 contains 16 residues. The CDR3 region is CATSELGLAGNNEQFF. The CDR3 DNA is TGTGCCACCAGTGAACTTGGACTAGCGGGTAACAATGAGCAGTTCTTC.

The rearrangement uses TRBV7-9 and TRBJ1-3; D not certain. With 3 bases removed from V and 0 bases from J, the gap between germline ends came to 3 bases. The CDR3 covers 13 residues. The germline V gene has CDR1 SEHNR and CDR2 FQNEAQ (reference sequence). DNA of the CDR3: TGTGCCAGCAGCTTGAGCTCTGGAAACACCATATATTTT. Residues: CASSLSSGNTIYF.

This clonotype turned up a few times. The V and J genes are TRBV2 and TRBJ1-5; D is ambiguous. V was clipped by 7 bases and J by 7 bases, with 23 bases between them. The CDR3 has 16 residues. Germline CDR1 is SNHLY and CDR2 is FYNNEI. The CDR3 here is CASTRESFGVNQPQHF. The CDR3 coding sequence is TGTGCCAGCACGCGGGAGTCGTTCGGCGTTAACCAGCCCCAGCATTTT.

V usage is TRBV6-1 and J usage is TRBJ1-5, with D perhaps TRBD1 (5 bases). CDR1 is MNHNS and CDR2 is SASEGT in the germline V gene. The CDR3 contains 15 residues. Trimming cost V 8 bases and J 7 bases, with 21 bases left between them. CDR3 sequence (DNA): TGTGCCAGCCTCGAAAGGCGGGGCCCAGGGCAGCCCCAGCATTTT. Translating gives CASLERRGPGQPQHF.

The genes are TRBV6-1 and TRBJ1-6; D remains ambiguous. The CDR3 spans 15 residues. Trimming shortened V by 6 bases and J by 10 bases, and 19 bases separated the two germline ends. The germline V gene encodes CDR1 MNHNS and CDR2 SASEGT. CDR3 loop: CASSLAEPEGSPLHF. The CDR3 bases are TGTGCCAGCAGCCTCGCCGAGCCGGAGGGCTCACCCCTCCACTTT.

Only a few counts were recorded for this clonotype. The chain has TRBV7-2 and TRBJ2-7; D gene ambiguous. Trimming pared 3 bases from V and 4 bases from J, leaving 10 bases between. The germline gives CDR1 SGHTA, CDR2 FQGNSA. This CDR3 contains 13 residues. CDR3 in DNA: TGTGCCAGCAGCTTGCCTAGTCAATACGAGCAGTACTTC. Translation: CASSLPSQYEQYF.

The J gene is TRBJ1-5, the V gene TRBV2; a possible D gene is TRBD1 (6 bases). This CDR3 is 15 amino acids long. The V gene's germline CDR1 is SNHLY and CDR2 FYNNEI. V lost 2 bases and J lost 3, with 11 bases in between. The CDR3 spells CASSEYRANNQPQHF. As DNA, the CDR3 is TGTGCCAGCAGTGAATACAGGGCAAACAATCAGCCCCAGCATTTT. Full variable domain (remainder filled in from reference TRBV2 and TRBJ1-5): EPEVTQTPSHQVTQMGQEVILRCVPISNHLYFYWYRQILGQKVEFLVSFYNNEISEKSEIFDDQFSVERPDGSNFTLKIRSTKLEDSAMYFCASSEYRANNQPQHFGDGTRLSIL.

The chain combines TRBV11-2 with TRBJ2-3; TRBD1 is a possible D gene (6 bases). The V gene's germline CDR1 is SGHAT and CDR2 FQNNGV. This CDR3 comprises 13 residues. V shed 5 bases and J shed 5 bases, with 11 bases lying between them. In DNA form, the CDR3 reads TGTGCCAGCAGCACCGCCAGGGGAGATACGCAGTATTTT. It yields the protein CASSTARGDTQYF.

In its sample, this clonotype was seen a few times. The chain couples TRBV7-9 to TRBJ1-5, with 8 bases that match TRBD1. The V and J ends lost 2 bases and 7 bases, in that order; junction bases with no gene match: 4. This CDR3 is 14 amino acids long. Germline-derived CDR1 and CDR2 are SEHNR and FQNEAQ (reference sequence). Here the CDR3 reads CASSLTTGDQPQHF. In DNA form, the CDR3 reads TGTGCCAGCAGCTTAACGACAGGGGACCAGCCCCAGCATTTT.

In this sample, this clonotype turned up a few times. The chain has TRBV30 and TRBJ1-1; weak D call: TRBD1 (6 bases). The CDR3 loop spans 14 amino acids. V was trimmed by 4 bases and J by 3 bases, leaving 15 bases between them. Germline CDR1 reads GTSNPN; CDR2 reads SVGIG (reference sequence). Here the CDR3 DNA reads TGTGCCTGGAATGGGGGGGCTAGGGACACTGAAGCTTTCTTT. It encodes CAWNGGARDTEAFF.

V and J are TRBV21-1 and TRBJ2-3. TRBV21-1 represents a pseudogene. This CDR3 is built from 14 residues. Here the CDR3 reads CASSKNRFTDTQYF. The CDR3 nucleotides are TGTGCCAGCAGCAAAAATAGGTTCACAGATACGCAGTATTTT.

J is TRBJ1-6 and V is TRBV5-1; 10 nucleotides match TRBD1. Germline lookup yields CDR1 SGHRS and CDR2 YFSETQ. J lost 9 bases, V lost 0 bases, and 3 bases had no gene match. CDR3 length: 15 residues. The CDR3 reads CASSLGDRGGSPLHF. The CDR3 DNA reads as TGCGCCAGCAGCTTGGGGGACAGGGGAGGTTCACCCCTCCACTTT.

The rearrangement joins TRBV5-8 to TRBJ1-2, with D hard to call. This CDR3 comprises 15 residues. V lost 1 base and J 3 bases, leaving 13 bases between the germline ends. The V gene's germline CDR1 is SGHTS and CDR2 YDEGEE. The CDR3 DNA reads TGTGCCAGCAGCTTGCTGGGCACCGAATACTATGGCTACACCTTC. Its translation: CASSLLGTEYYGYTF.

This clonotype was seen a few times. The genes are TRBV9 and TRBJ1-1; weak D call: TRBD1 (6 bases). The CDR3 has 15 amino acids. Germline CDR1 is SGDLS and CDR2 is YYNGEE. V gave up 4 bases and J gave up 0 bases, with 13 bases separating them. The CDR3 coding sequence is TGTGCCAGCAGCCCCCACGGACAGATGAACACTGAAGCTTTCTTT. It specifies CASSPHGQMNTEAFF.

The V and J genes are TRBV10-3 and TRBJ2-5; D may be TRBD1 (6 bases). V dropped 3 bases and J dropped 3 bases, with 11 bases sitting between them. CDR1 is ENHRY, CDR2 SYGVKD, per germline. The CDR3 is 14 residues long. The CDR3 DNA reads TGTGCCATCAGTGACACGGACAGAGAAGAGACCCAGTACTTC. Protein sequence: CAISDTDREETQYF.

By sample fraction, this clonotype is medium-sized. This sequence joins TRBV20-1 and TRBJ1-1; no firm D call. CDR1 is DFQATT, CDR2 SNEGSKA, per germline (reference sequence). Trimming stripped 3 bases from V and 1 base from J, with 9 bases between. This CDR3 is built from 13 residues. The CDR3 spells CSASTVTNTEAFF. In nucleotides, the CDR3 is TGCAGTGCTAGTACCGTTACGAACACTGAAGCTTTCTTT.